Listed here are 8 T cell receptor beta chains from one sample, sequenced in a study of blood T cell repertoires in COVID-19. Sequencing was performed with immunoSEQ multiplex PCR; in TCRdb, only in-frame clones are kept and a portion is missing. The data hold roughly 290,000 clones, with roughly 88% observed a single time. Specimen: peripheral blood. The origin of the receptors is a human donor with COVID-19, enrolled during active disease. The donor label of this sample is uncertain.

J is TRBJ2-4 and V is TRBV21-1; the table's D call, TRBD1, has no DNA check behind it. TRBV21-1 is tagged as a pseudogene. The CDR3 has 13 residues. The CDR3 loop is CASSKDSQDIQYF. CDR3 in DNA: TGTGCCAGCAGCAAGGACAGTCAGGACATTCAGTACTTC.

The chain carries TRBV11-3 and TRBJ2-3; D possibly corresponds to TRBD1 (5 bases). Germline V gene data show CDR1 as SGHNT and CDR2 as YENEEA. This CDR3 comprises 15 residues. The V end lost 0 bases, the J end lost 7 bases, and 14 bases lay between the germline ends. DNA for the CDR3: TGTGCCAGCAGCTTAGATCGGGCAGGGATTAATACGCAGTATTTT. Translated: CASSLDRAGINTQYF.

The chain is built from TRBV3-1 (or the pseudogene TRBV3-2) and TRBJ2-2; D ambiguous. The CDR3 length is 17 residues. Trimming cost V 1 base and J 0 bases, with 12 bases left between them. Germline values: CDR1 LGHDT, CDR2 YNNKEL (reference sequence). The CDR3 protein is CASSQGSGQTNTGELFF. The CDR3 nucleotides are TGTGCCAGCAGCCAAGGGTCTGGGCAGACGAACACCGGGGAGCTGTTTTTT.

The chain links TRBV28 to TRBJ2-1; D may be TRBD1 (6 bases). Germline loops: CDR1 MDHEN, CDR2 SYDVKM. The CDR3 has 14 residues. V lost 4 bases and J 6 bases, leaving 13 bases between the germline ends. The CDR3: CASSWIQGRNEQFF. CDR3 DNA: TGTGCCAGCAGTTGGATTCAGGGGCGCAATGAGCAGTTCTTC.

CDR3 DNA sequence: TGTGCCAGCAGCGTGGGACAGCACTTCAATGAAAAACTGTTTTTT. Amino acid sequence: CASSVGQHFNEKLFF. This chain joins TRBV9 and TRBJ1-4, with 7 bases matching TRBD1. The junction had 6 bases not matched to a gene; V was cut back by 2 bases and J by 5 bases. The CDR3 spans 15 residues. Germline values: CDR1 SGDLS, CDR2 YYNGEE.

This clone was seen just once. V and J are TRBV19 and TRBJ2-2, with D possibly being TRBD2 (5 bases). The V end lost 0 bases, the J end lost 6 bases, and 8 bases lay between the germline ends. The CDR3 covers 14 residues. Germline V lookup: CDR1 LNHDA, CDR2 SQIVND (reference sequence). The CDR3 loop is CASSIDAGPGELFF. The CDR3 DNA is TGTGCCAGTAGTATAGATGCGGGTCCCGGGGAGCTGTTTTTT.

The chain is built from TRBV6-6 and TRBJ1-5, with D perhaps matching TRBD1 (6 bases). Germline lookup yields CDR1 MNHNY and CDR2 SVGAGI (reference sequence). Trimming left V 4 bases short and J 0 bases short, with 13 bases between. This CDR3 spans 16 amino acids. The CDR3: CASSSGQPYSNQPQHF. The CDR3 DNA reads TGTGCCAGCAGTTCCGGACAGCCTTATAGCAATCAGCCCCAGCATTTT.

This clone was observed a single time. This chain connects TRBV19 to TRBJ2-1; 11 bases are shared with TRBD2. The germline CDR1 and CDR2 sequences are LNHDA and SQIVND (reference sequence). This CDR3 comprises 15 residues. Trimming at V came to 6 bases and at J to 5 bases, leaving 6 bases not matched to a gene. CDR3 sequence reads: CASSPGTSGDNEQFF. The CDR3 DNA sequence: TGTGCCAGTAGCCCCGGGACTAGCGGCGACAATGAGCAGTTCTTC.